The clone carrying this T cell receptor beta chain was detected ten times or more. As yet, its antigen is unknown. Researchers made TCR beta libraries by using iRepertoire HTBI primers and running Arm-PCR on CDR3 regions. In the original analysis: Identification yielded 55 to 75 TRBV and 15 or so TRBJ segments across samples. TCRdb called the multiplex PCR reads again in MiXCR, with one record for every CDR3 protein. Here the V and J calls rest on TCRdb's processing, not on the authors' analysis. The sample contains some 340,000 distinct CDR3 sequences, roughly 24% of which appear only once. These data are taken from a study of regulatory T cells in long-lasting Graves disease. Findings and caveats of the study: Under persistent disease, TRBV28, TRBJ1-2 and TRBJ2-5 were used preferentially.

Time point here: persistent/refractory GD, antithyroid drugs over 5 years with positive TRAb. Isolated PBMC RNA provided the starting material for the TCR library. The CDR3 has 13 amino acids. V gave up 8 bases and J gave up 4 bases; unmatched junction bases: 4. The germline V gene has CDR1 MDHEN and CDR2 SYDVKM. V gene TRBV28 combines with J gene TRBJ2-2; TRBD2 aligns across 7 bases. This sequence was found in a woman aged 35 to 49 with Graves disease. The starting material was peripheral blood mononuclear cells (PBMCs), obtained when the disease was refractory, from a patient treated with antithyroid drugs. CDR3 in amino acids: CASRDYPTGELFF. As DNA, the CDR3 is TGTGCCAGCCGGGACTATCCCACCGGGGAGCTGTTTTTT. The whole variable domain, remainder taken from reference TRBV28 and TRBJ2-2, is DVKVTQSSRYLVKRTGEKVFLECVQDMDHENMFWYRQDPGLGLRLIYFSYDVKMKEKGDIPEGYSVSREKKERFSLILESASTNQTSMYLCASRDYPTGELFFGEGSRLTVL.